The table lists the clone carrying this T cell receptor beta chain with a few counts. Antigen specificity is unknown. The assay was immunoSEQ multiplex PCR, and TCRdb's table has in-frame clones only and misses some. Of some 70,000 clones in the sample, roughly 90% are singletons; the top ten hold roughly 0.7%. This sample stems from a study of stem cell transplantation in POMP-related autoinflammatory disease. Study background: Neutrophil and platelet engraftment from the graft donor was 100% through one year after transplant.

The CDR3 is 15 amino acids. Per the germline V gene, CDR1 is KGHSH and CDR2 is LQKENI. The J segment lost 5 bases and the V segment lost 3 bases, leaving 5 bases of the junction unmatched. Study-wide findings and caveats: Across all analyzed T-cell subsets, patients with PRAID tended toward reduced diversity and increased clonality.

The input for sequencing was CD4+ T cells from PBMCs, taken after stem cell transplantation. This sequence originates from a human patient with POMP-related autoinflammation and immune dysregulation (PRAID). Some T cells may arise from the graft donor. The chain recombines TRBV18 with TRBJ2-7, with 12 bases identical to TRBD1. CDR3 sequence reads: CASSPGQGAVNEQYF. The CDR3 DNA reads TGTGCCAGCTCACCGGGACAGGGGGCTGTGAACGAGCAGTACTTC.